The source of this T cell receptor (beta chain) is a study of blood T cell repertoires in COVID-19. Method: immunoSEQ multiplex PCR; TCRdb's copy keeps in-frame clones and lacks some. The profile covers almost 95,000 clones, with around 82% appearing a single time and 6.3% taken by the ten largest. This CDR3 comprises 15 residues. Germline CDR1 reads SGHRS; CDR2 reads YFSETQ. After removal of 2 bases from V and 4 bases from J, the junction contained 3 bases not matched to a gene. Specimen: peripheral blood. The chain joins TRBV5-1 to TRBJ1-4, with TRBD1 matching over 9 bases. This clonotype was obtained from a man aged 60 to 69 with acute or convalescent COVID-19. The CDR3: CASSFDRGDNEKLFF. In DNA, the CDR3 is TGCGCCAGCAGCTTCGACAGGGGGGATAATGAAAAACTGTTTTTT. The full variable domain, completed using reference TRBV5-1 and TRBJ1-4, is KAGVTQTPRYLIKTRGQQVTLSCSPISGHRSVSWYQQTPGQGLQFLFEYFSETQRNKGNFPGRFSGRQFSNSRSEMNVSTLELGDSALYLCASSFDRGDNEKLFFGSGTQLSVL.